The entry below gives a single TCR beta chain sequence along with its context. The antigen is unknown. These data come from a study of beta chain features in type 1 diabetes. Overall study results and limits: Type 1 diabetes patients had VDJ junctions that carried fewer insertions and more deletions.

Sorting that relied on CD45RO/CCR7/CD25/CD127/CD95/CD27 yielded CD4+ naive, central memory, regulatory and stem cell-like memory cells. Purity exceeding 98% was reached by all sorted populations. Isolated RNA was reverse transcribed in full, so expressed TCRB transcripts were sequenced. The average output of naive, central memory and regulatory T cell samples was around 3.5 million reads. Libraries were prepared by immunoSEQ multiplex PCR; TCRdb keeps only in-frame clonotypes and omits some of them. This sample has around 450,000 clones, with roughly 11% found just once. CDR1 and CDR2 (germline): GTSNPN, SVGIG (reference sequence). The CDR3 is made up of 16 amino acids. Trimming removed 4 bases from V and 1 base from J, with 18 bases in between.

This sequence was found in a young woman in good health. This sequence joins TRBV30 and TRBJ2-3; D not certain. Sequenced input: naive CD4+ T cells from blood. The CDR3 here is CAWTPRRIGGTDTQYF. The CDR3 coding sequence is TGTGCCTGGACCCCTCGCCGCATAGGAGGCACAGATACGCAGTATTTT. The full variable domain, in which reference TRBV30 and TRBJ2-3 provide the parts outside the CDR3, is SQTIHQWPATLVQPVGSPLSLECTVEGTSNPNLYWYRQAAGRGLQLLFYSVGIGQISSEVPQNLSASRPQDRQFILSSKKLLLSDSGFYLCAWTPRRIGGTDTQYFGPGTRLTVL.